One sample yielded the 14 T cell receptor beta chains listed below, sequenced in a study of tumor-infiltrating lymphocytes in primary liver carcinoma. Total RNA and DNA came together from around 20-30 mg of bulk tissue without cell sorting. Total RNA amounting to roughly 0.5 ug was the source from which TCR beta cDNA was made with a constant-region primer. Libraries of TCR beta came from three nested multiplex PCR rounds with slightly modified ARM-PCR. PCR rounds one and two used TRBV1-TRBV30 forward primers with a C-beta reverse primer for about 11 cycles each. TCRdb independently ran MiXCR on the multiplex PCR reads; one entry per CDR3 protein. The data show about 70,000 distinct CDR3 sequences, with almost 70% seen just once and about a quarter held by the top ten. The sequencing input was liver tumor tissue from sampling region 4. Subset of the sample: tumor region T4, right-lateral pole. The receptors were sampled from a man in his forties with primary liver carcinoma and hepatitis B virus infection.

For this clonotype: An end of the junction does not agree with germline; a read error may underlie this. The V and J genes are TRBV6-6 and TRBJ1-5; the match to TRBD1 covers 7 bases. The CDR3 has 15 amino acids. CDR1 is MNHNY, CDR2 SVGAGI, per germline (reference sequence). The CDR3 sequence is CASTAQTGSGQPQHF. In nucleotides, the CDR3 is TGTGCTAGCACCGCGCAGACAGGGAGCGGGCAGCCCCAGCATTTT.

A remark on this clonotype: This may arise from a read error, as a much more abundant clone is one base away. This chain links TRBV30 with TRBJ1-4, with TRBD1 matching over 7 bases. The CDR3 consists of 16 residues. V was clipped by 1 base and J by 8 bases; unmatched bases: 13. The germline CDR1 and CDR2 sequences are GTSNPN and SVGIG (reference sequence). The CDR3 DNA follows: TGTGCCTGGAGTGCATCGCTAGGGGGCGGGGAGGAAAAACTGTTTTTT. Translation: CAWSASLGGGEEKLFF.

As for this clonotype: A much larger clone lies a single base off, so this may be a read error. The CDR3 spells CATSGVCNEQFF. As DNA, the CDR3 is TGTGCCACCAGTGGTGTATGCAATGAGCAGTTCTTC. This chain joins TRBV24-1 and TRBJ2-1, with D unclear. V lost 5 bases, J lost 6 bases, and 7 bases lay in between. The CDR3 totals 12 residues. CDR1 KGHDR and CDR2 SFDVKD come from the germline V gene.

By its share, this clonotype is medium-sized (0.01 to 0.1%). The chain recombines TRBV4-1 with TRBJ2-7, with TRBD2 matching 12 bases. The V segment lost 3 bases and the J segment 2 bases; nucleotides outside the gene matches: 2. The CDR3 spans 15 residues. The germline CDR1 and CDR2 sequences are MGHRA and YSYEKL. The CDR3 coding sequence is TGCGCCAGCAGCCATACTAGCGGGAGGACCTACGAGCAGTACTTC. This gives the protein CASSHTSGRTYEQYF.

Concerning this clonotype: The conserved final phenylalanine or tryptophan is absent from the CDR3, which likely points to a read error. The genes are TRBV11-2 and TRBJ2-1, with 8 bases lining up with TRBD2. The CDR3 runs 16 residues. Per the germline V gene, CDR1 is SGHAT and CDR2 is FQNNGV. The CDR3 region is CTSSLNIGLAMGEQFI. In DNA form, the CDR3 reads TGTACCAGCAGCTTGAATATCGGACTAGCCATGGGTGAGCAGTTCATC.

CDR3 DNA: TGTGCCAGCAGCGTACTAGCGGAAGATCTCGGGGAGCTGTTTTTT. It codes for CASSVLAEDLGELFF. This sequence joins TRBV9 and TRBJ2-2; 7 bases are a match to TRBD2. Germline trimming cut 1 base from V and 7 bases from J; bases unmatched to any gene: 7. This CDR3 has 15 amino acids. Germline loops: CDR1 SGDLS, CDR2 YYNGEE.

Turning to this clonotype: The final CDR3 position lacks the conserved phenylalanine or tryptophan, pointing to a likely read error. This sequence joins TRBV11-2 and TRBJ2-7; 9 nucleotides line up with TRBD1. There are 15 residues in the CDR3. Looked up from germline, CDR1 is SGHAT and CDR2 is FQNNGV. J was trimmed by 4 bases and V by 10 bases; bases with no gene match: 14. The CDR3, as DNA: TGTGCCAACAGTTCTACAGGGGGCCGGAGGTACGAGCAGTACTTA. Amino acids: CANSSTGGRRYEQYL.

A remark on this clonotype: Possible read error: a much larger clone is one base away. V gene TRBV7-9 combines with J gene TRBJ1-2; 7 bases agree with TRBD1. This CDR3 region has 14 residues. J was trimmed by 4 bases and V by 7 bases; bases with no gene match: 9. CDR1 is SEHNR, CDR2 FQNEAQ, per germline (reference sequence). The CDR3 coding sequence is TGTGCCAGCATCTCTACCTCAGGGGGCTATGGCTACACCTTC. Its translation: CASISTSGGYGYTF.

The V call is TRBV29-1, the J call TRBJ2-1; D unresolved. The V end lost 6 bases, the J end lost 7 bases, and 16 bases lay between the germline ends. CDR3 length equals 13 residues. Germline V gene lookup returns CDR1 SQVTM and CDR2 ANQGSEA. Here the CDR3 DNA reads TGCAGCGTCGTTCTGAGACCGCGGAATGAGCAGTTCTTC. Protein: CSVVLRPRNEQFF.

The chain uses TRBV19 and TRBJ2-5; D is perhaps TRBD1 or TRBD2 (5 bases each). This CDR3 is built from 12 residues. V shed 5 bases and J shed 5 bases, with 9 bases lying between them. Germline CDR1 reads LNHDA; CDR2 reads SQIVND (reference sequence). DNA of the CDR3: TGTGCCAGTAGTCGGGGCTCGGAGACCCAGTACTTC. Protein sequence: CASSRGSETQYF.

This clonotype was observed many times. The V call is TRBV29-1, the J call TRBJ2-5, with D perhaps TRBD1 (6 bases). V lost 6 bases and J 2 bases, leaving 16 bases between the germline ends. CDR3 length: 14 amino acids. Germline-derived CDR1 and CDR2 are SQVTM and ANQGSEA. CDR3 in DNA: TGCAGCGTCCTCCCCTGGACAGAACAAGAGACCCAGTACTTC. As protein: CSVLPWTEQETQYF.

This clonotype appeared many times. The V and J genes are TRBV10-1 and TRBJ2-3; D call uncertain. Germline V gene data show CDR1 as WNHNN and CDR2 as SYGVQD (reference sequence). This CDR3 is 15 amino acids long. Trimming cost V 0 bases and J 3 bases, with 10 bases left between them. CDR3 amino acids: CASSESLEVTDTQYF. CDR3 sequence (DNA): TGCGCCAGCAGTGAGTCGCTTGAGGTGACAGATACGCAGTATTTT.

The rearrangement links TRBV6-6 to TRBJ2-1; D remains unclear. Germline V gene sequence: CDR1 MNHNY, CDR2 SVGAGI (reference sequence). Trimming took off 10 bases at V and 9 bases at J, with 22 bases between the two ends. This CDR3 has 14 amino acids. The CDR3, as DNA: TGTGCCATAATGAACCTGCACTCCCACATTGAGCAGTTCTTC. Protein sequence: CAIMNLHSHIEQFF.

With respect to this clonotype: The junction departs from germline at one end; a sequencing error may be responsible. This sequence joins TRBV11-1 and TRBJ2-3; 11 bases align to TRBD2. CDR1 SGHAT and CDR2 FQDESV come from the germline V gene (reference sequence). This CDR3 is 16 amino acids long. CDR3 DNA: TGTACCAGCAGCAAGGGACTAGCGGTTAGCATAGATAGGCAGTATTTT. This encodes CTSSKGLAVSIDRQYF.